This T cell receptor (beta chain) is from a study of Graves' ophthalmopathy and Graves' hyperthyroidism. Study-level results: Its predictions of ophthalmopathy progression gave the model roughly 71% sensitivity and 72% to 85% specificity. The majority of expanded thyroid clonotypes above 0.001 frequency also occurred in blood.

The hyperthyroidism patients had a new diagnosis of under 2 months' duration and were aged 18 to 65. Pregnant or lactating patients and those with other autoimmune diseases or uncontrolled infections were excluded. The V end was cut by 7 bases, the J end by 7 bases, with 23 bases between. This CDR3 spans 15 amino acids. In its sample, this clonotype was seen many times. Antigen unknown. RNA transcripts provided the template for amplifying TCR beta CDR3 regions. HTBI-primed RT-PCR formed the first round, and a multiplex PCR formed the second. One entry per CDR3 protein, called by TCRdb with MiXCR from the multiplex PCR reads. The sample gives a few hundred thousand distinct CDR3 sequences, 17% of which show up once; 2.4% is in the top ten.

This clonotype originated in an adult woman with stable Graves' hyperthyroidism. V and J are TRBV12-3 or TRBV12-4 and TRBJ2-7; D gene uncertain. The sample comprised peripheral blood. The CDR3 bases are TGTGCCAGCACCCCCCCCGGCTACCACTACGAAGAGCAGTACTTC. This codes for CASTPPGYHYEEQYF.